The 25 T cell receptor beta chains reported below all come from one sample, sequenced in a study of T cell responses to AZD1222 COVID-19 vaccine. The table came from immunoSEQ multiplex PCR; TCRdb's copy has only in-frame clones and leaves some out. The sample has more than 50,000 clones, 70% to 90% seen once. The sequencing used peripheral blood, collected on day 0 of AZD1222 vaccination. These receptors were taken from an adult in good health.

This clone was counted once. V gene TRBV19 combines with J gene TRBJ1-1, with D perhaps TRBD1 (6 bases). Germline V gene data show CDR1 as LNHDA and CDR2 as SQIVND (reference sequence). V shed 2 bases and J shed 11 bases, with 12 bases lying between them. The CDR3 extends over 12 amino acids. As DNA, the CDR3 is TGTGCCAGTAGTATACCGGGACACGTCGCTTTCTTT. Its protein product is CASSIPGHVAFF.

The chain combines TRBV13 with TRBJ1-1, with D maybe TRBD1 (5 bases). V lost 8 bases and J lost 1, with 20 bases in between. The CDR3 sequence is 16 residues long. CDR1 and CDR2 (germline): PRHDT, FYEKMQ (reference sequence). The CDR3 nucleotides are TGTGCCAGCGGAGGGGAGAATCCCTACGGGAACACTGAAGCTTTCTTT. It specifies CASGGENPYGNTEAFF.

CDR3 residues: CASSLDREEGYEQYF. The CDR3 nucleotides read TGTGCCAGCAGCTTAGACAGGGAGGAAGGCTACGAGCAGTACTTC. The genes are TRBV7-2 and TRBJ2-7, with D possibly called TRBD1 or TRBD2 (6 bases each). The CDR3 runs 15 residues. V lost 1 base, J lost 3 bases, and 13 bases lay in between. The V gene's germline CDR1 is SGHTA and CDR2 FQGNSA.

The rearrangement links TRBV7-5 to TRBJ2-7; the table's D call of TRBD1 was not tested on the DNA. TRBV7-5 corresponds to a pseudogene. The CDR3 spans 15 residues. This chain's CDR3 is CVRSLVGDRVHEQYF. The CDR3 DNA reads TGTGTCAGAAGCTTAGTGGGCGACAGGGTCCACGAGCAGTACTTC.

The CDR3: CASSSPGVISNQPQHF. CDR3 bases: TGTGCCAGCAGCTCCCCCGGAGTAATTAGCAATCAGCCCCAGCATTTT. This chain links TRBV7-2 with TRBJ1-5, with D unclear. Trimming left V 4 bases short and J 0 bases short, with 13 bases between. The CDR3 length is 16 residues. The germline CDR1 and CDR2 sequences are SGHTA and FQGNSA.

The chain uses TRBV6-2 or TRBV6-3 and TRBJ1-5; 9 nucleotides line up with TRBD1. This CDR3 spans 14 amino acids. Germline V gene lookup returns CDR1 MNHEY and CDR2 SVGEGT. Trimming removed 6 bases from V and 6 bases from J; junction bases left unmatched: 6. The CDR3: CASRPTGGGQPQHF. The CDR3 nucleotides are TGTGCCAGCAGACCTACAGGGGGCGGTCAGCCCCAGCATTTT.

A few counts support this clone. J is TRBJ1-2 and V is TRBV16, with a weak D call TRBD1 (5 bases). CDR1 and CDR2 (germline): KGHSY, FQNENV. The CDR3 has 13 residues. V lost 5 bases and J 3 bases, leaving 10 bases between the germline ends. DNA of the CDR3: TGTGCCAGCAGCTCGCCGGGACACTATGGCTACACCTTC. Residues: CASSSPGHYGYTF. Together with reference TRBV16 and TRBJ1-2, the CDR3 gives the full variable domain: GEEVAQTPKHLVRGEGQKAKLYCAPIKGHSYVFWYQQVLKNEFKFLISFQNENVFDETGMPKERFSAKCLPNSPCSLEIQATKLEDSAVYFCASSSPGHYGYTFGSGTRLTVV.

The chain has TRBV28 and TRBJ2-1; the match to TRBD2 covers 8 bases. Germline V lookup: CDR1 MDHEN, CDR2 SYDVKM. This CDR3 spans 14 amino acids. The J segment lost 9 bases and the V segment lost 2 bases, leaving 6 bases of the junction unmatched. CDR3 amino acids: CASSLSGGPREQFF. DNA of the CDR3: TGTGCCAGCAGTTTAAGCGGGGGCCCCCGTGAGCAGTTCTTC.

The V call is TRBV6-5, the J call TRBJ2-7, with TRBD2 as a possible D gene (6 bases). CDR3 size: 13 residues. Between the trimmed V and J ends, which lost 8 bases and 5 bases, there was a span of 16 bases. Per the germline V gene, CDR1 is MNHEY and CDR2 is SVGAGI. CDR3 bases: TGTGCCAGCCAGGAGCTCGGAGGGCACGAGCAGTACTTC. Its protein is CASQELGGHEQYF.

The chain carries TRBV28 and TRBJ2-7; D perhaps matches TRBD1 (6 bases). V dropped 2 bases and J dropped 6 bases, with 20 bases sitting between them. The CDR3 consists of 16 residues. CDR1 and CDR2 from the germline V gene are MDHEN and SYDVKM. The CDR3 protein is CASSLTRQGPFAEQYF. DNA of the CDR3: TGTGCCAGCAGTTTAACAAGGCAGGGGCCGTTCGCCGAGCAGTACTTC.

This clone has just one count. V is TRBV7-9 and J is TRBJ1-6, with D hard to call. V lost 5 bases, J lost 9 bases, and 11 bases lay in between. Germline V gene sequence: CDR1 SEHNR, CDR2 FQNEAQ (reference sequence). This CDR3 has 13 amino acids. In DNA form, the CDR3 reads TGTGCCAGCAGCCCGGACGGTAGTTCACCCCTCCACTTT. As protein: CASSPDGSSPLHF. Looking up the rest from reference TRBV7-9 and TRBJ1-6 gives the full variable domain: DTGVSQNPRHKITKRGQNVTFRCDPISEHNRLYWYRQTLGQGPEFLTYFQNEAQLEKSRLLSDRFSAERPKGSFSTLEIQRTEQGDSAMYLCASSPDGSSPLHFGNGTRLTVT.

The chain has TRBV5-4 and TRBJ2-7, with TRBD1 matching over 7 bases. Trimming took 4 bases from V and 0 from J; bases not matched to a gene: 7. Germline CDR1 is SGHNT and CDR2 is YYREEE (reference sequence). This CDR3 has 15 amino acids. The CDR3 DNA follows: TGTGCCAGCAGCCCAACGACAGGGAGCTCCTACGAGCAGTACTTC. Residues: CASSPTTGSSYEQYF.

In its sample, this clone was seen a few times. The chain recombines TRBV28 with TRBJ1-5; the D is unclear. V was cut by 5 bases and J by 0 bases, with 2 bases left in between. This CDR3 region has 12 residues. Per the germline V gene, CDR1 is MDHEN and CDR2 is SYDVKM. The CDR3 DNA is TGTGCCAGCAGTCGTAGCAATCAGCCCCAGCATTTT. It is translated as CASSRSNQPQHF.

The V and J genes are TRBV5-6 and TRBJ1-2, with D possibly matching TRBD1 (5 bases). The germline CDR1 and CDR2 sequences are SGHDT and YYEEEE. CDR3 length equals 13 residues. The V gene lost 3 bases and the J gene lost 4 bases, with 10 bases spanning the gap. CDR3 bases: TGTGCCAGCAGCTGGGCGCAGGGCTATGGCTACACCTTC. The encoded protein is CASSWAQGYGYTF.

The CDR3, as DNA: TGTGCCAGCAGTGCGGTCCAGGGTGAGGAGCAGTACTTC. Its translation is CASSAVQGEEQYF. The chain has TRBV6-4 and TRBJ2-7; possibly TRBD1 for D (5 bases). The germline V and J ends were trimmed by 4 bases and 7 bases, with 14 bases remaining between them. Germline V gives CDR1 MRHNA, CDR2 SNTAGT. The CDR3 is made up of 13 amino acids.

The chain couples TRBV27 to TRBJ1-1; D not resolved. Trimming pared 4 bases from V and 3 bases from J, leaving 9 bases between. Germline-derived CDR1 and CDR2 are MNHEY and SMNVEV (reference sequence). The CDR3 is 13 amino acids. The CDR3 region has the DNA TGTGCCAGCAGTTCCCTCCCCCACACTGAAGCTTTCTTT. It translates to CASSSLPHTEAFF.

The chain joins TRBV12-5 to TRBJ1-4, with TRBD1 as a possible D gene (5 bases). The germline V gene has CDR1 LGHNT and CDR2 FRNRAP. V dropped 1 base and J dropped 8 bases, with 14 bases sitting between them. The CDR3 runs to 15 residues. CDR3: CASGLAAGLGEKLFF. CDR3 bases: TGTGCTAGTGGTTTGGCTGCAGGGCTAGGCGAAAAACTGTTTTTT.

The CDR3 is CSVRDSGNTIYF. The DNA of the CDR3 is TGCAGCGTTCGTGACTCTGGAAACACCATATATTTT. The chain joins TRBV29-1 to TRBJ1-3; D gene unclear. This CDR3 has 12 residues. Germline-derived CDR1 and CDR2 are SQVTM and ANQGSEA. V was pared by 5 bases and J by 0 bases, with 5 bases between. Supplemented by reference TRBV29-1 and TRBJ1-3, the full variable domain reads SAVISQKPSRDICQRGTSLTIQCQVDSQVTMMFWYRQQPGQSLTLIATANQGSEATYESGFVIDKFPISRPNLTFSTLTVSNMSPEDSSIYLCSVRDSGNTIYFGEGSWLTVV.

This clone was detected a few times. The J gene is TRBJ1-5, the V gene TRBV28; D perhaps matches TRBD1 (5 bases). CDR1 and CDR2 from the germline V gene are MDHEN and SYDVKM. This CDR3 has 13 amino acids. Between the trimmed V and J ends, which lost 4 bases and 6 bases, there was a span of 10 bases. CDR3 residues: CASSSRGRQPQHF. CDR3 DNA: TGTGCCAGCAGTTCGAGGGGCCGTCAGCCCCAGCATTTT.

The chain links TRBV28 to TRBJ1-4; D unresolved. V was trimmed by 7 bases and J by 8 bases, leaving 8 bases between them. The CDR3 runs to 11 residues. The germline V gene has CDR1 MDHEN and CDR2 SYDVKM. CDR3 protein: CASKTTEKLFF. CDR3 DNA: TGTGCCAGCAAAACGACAGAAAAACTGTTTTTT.

Remarks on this clone: Other DNA sequences within the sample encode an identical CDR3. The chain joins TRBV6-5 to TRBJ2-7, with 7 nucleotides matching TRBD1. V trimming: 6 bases; J trimming: 3 bases; junction bases outside the gene matches: 8. Looked up from germline, CDR1 is MNHEY and CDR2 is SVGAGI. The CDR3 sequence is 14 residues long. The CDR3 nucleotides are TGTGCCAGCAGGTCGGGACAGTCAAACTACGAGCAGTACTTC. Encoded protein: CASRSGQSNYEQYF.

V usage is TRBV3-1 (or the pseudogene TRBV3-2) and J usage is TRBJ1-1; tentatively, D is TRBD1 (5 bases). From germline, CDR1 is LGHDT and CDR2 YNNKEL (reference sequence). The CDR3 contains 14 residues. Trimming removed 5 bases at V and 2 bases at J, with 12 bases between. CDR3 sequence: CASSGGGFNTEAFF. The CDR3 DNA follows: TGTGCCAGCAGCGGGGGTGGTTTCAACACTGAAGCTTTCTTT.

J is TRBJ2-1 and V is TRBV24-1, with 12 positions matching TRBD2. The CDR3 sequence is 17 residues long. Germline CDR1 KGHDR, CDR2 SFDVKD. Losses at the gene ends were 7 bases for V and 4 bases for J; bases not matched to a gene: 10. The CDR3 sequence is CATSSISSGGEYNEQFF. The CDR3, as DNA: TGTGCCACCAGCTCTATCTCTAGCGGGGGGGAATACAATGAGCAGTTCTTC.

The gene calls are TRBV13 and TRBJ2-1; no definite D call. V dropped 0 bases and J dropped 6 bases, with 12 bases sitting between them. The length of the CDR3 is 15 residues. Germline CDR1 reads PRHDT; CDR2 reads FYEKMQ (reference sequence). As DNA, the CDR3 is TGTGCCAGCAGCTTAGGGGAGTGGGGTGCCAATGAGCAGTTCTTC. As protein: CASSLGEWGANEQFF.

The chain uses TRBV2 and TRBJ1-3; no firm D call. Germline V gene sequence: CDR1 SNHLY, CDR2 FYNNEI. Trimming took off 3 bases at V and 3 bases at J, with 12 bases between the two ends. CDR3 length: 15 amino acids. CDR3 protein: CASSEGRRSGNTIYF. CDR3 coding DNA: TGTGCCAGCAGTGAGGGCAGAAGGAGTGGAAACACCATATATTTT.